This T cell receptor beta chain originates from a study of human T cells and chemical hapten exposure. Study details: Patch tests of 0.01% DPC on the upper back were read at 6 days.

Looked up from germline, CDR1 is ENHRY and CDR2 is SYGVKD. Between the trimmed V and J ends, which lost 6 bases and 8 bases, there was a span of 15 bases. The CDR3 spans 13 residues. Documented time point: pre-sensitization, week 0. Treatment denoted: therapeutic diphenylcyclopropenone sensitization with weekly scalp DPC. MiXCR was run by TCRdb on the RACE reads, yielding one entry per CDR3 protein. The table records 180,000 or so distinct CDR3 sequences, 25% to 35% of them present only once. This TCR was recovered from a woman aged 25 to 39 with alopecia areata. Some clones in this sample may be carry-over from other donors' samples. This chain connects TRBV10-3 to TRBJ2-3; D is undetermined. This specimen was whole blood, taken in connection with sensitization to the hapten diphenylcyclopropenone (DPC). The CDR3 region has the DNA TGTGCCATCAGCCTGGACCGCCCGGGTACGCAGTATTTT. Translated, it gives CAISLDRPGTQYF.